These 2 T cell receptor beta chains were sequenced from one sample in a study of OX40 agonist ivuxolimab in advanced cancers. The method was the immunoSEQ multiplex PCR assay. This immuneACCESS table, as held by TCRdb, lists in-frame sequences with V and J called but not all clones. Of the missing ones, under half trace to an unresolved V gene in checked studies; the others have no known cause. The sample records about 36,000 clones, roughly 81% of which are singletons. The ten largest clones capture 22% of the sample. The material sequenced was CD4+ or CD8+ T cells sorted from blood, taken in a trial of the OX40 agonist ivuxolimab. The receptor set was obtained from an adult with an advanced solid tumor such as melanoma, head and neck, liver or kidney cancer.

CDR3 nucleotide sequence: TGTGCCAGTAGTGACCCGACAATCAACACTGAAGCTTTCTTT. This encodes CASSDPTINTEAFF. V usage is TRBV19 and J usage is TRBJ1-1; D call uncertain. Germline V gives CDR1 LNHDA, CDR2 SQIVND (reference sequence). V was shortened by 5 bases and J by 2 bases, with 12 bases between the two germline ends. The CDR3 covers 14 residues.

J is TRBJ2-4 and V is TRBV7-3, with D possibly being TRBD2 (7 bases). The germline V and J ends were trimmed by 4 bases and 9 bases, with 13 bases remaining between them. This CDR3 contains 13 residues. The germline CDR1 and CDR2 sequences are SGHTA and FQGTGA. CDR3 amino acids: CASSYMGGGIQYF. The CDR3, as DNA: TGTGCCAGCAGCTACATGGGAGGGGGCATTCAGTACTTC.